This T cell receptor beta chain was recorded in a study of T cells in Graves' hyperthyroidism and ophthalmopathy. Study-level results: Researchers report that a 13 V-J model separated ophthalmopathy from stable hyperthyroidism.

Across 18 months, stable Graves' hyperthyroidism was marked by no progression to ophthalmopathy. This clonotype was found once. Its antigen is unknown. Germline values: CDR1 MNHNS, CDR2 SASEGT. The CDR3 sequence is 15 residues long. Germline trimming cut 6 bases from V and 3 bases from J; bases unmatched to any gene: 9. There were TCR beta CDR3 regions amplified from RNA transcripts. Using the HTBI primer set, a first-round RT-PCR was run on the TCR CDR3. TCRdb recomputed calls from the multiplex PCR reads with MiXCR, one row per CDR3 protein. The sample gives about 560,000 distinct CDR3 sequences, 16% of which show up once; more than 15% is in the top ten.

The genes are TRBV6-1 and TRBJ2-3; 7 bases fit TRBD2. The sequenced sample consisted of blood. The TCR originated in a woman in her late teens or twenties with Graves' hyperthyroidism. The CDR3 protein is CASRSGAVGTDTQYF. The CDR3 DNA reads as TGTGCCAGCAGAAGCGGGGCGGTCGGTACAGATACGCAGTATTTT.